This passage covers 19 T cell receptor beta chains from one sample sequenced in a study of early T cells in non-severe SARS-CoV-2 infection. TCRdb re-called the 5' RACE reads with MiXCR, one entry per CDR3 protein. The sample records some 60,000 distinct CDR3 sequences, 10% to 15% being singletons. The specimen comprised whole blood, sampled at baseline. These receptors were collected from an adult who was a healthcare worker with PCR-confirmed SARS-CoV-2 infection or an uninfected control (not recorded which).

The chain is built from TRBV7-2 and TRBJ2-7, with TRBD1 matching over 8 bases. The CDR3 sequence is 15 residues long. Germline V gene sequence: CDR1 SGHTA, CDR2 FQGNSA. V lost 0 bases, J lost 1 base, and 2 bases stayed unmatched. CDR3 sequence: CASSLAGDRSYEQYF. The CDR3 DNA reads as TGTGCCAGCAGCTTAGCAGGGGACAGGTCCTACGAGCAGTACTTC.

The J gene is TRBJ2-7, the V gene TRBV4-3; weak D call: TRBD2 (5 bases). The CDR3 is 13 amino acids. Trimming removed 1 base at V and 4 bases at J, with 8 bases between. Germline CDR1 and CDR2: LGHNA and YSLEER. The CDR3 DNA reads TGCGCCAGCAGCCAAGTTCGGGGTTACGAGCAGTACTTC. It codes for CASSQVRGYEQYF.

This clonotype was picked up one time. The V gene is TRBV29-1, the J gene TRBJ1-1; D not certain. The CDR3 consists of 10 residues. Deletions cut 1 base from V and 8 bases from J, with 5 bases between. Per germline, CDR1 SQVTM and CDR2 ANQGSEA. CDR3 in amino acids: CSVEGYEAFF. CDR3 DNA sequence: TGCAGCGTTGAAGGCTACGAAGCTTTCTTT.

By sample fraction, this clonotype is medium-sized (0.01 to 0.1%). The V call is TRBV6-1, the J call TRBJ1-1; unclear D gene. This CDR3 is built from 14 residues. Germline assignment: CDR1 MNHNS and CDR2 SASEGT. The V end was cut by 3 bases, the J end by 1 base, with 9 bases between. Here the CDR3 reads CASSDGFENTEAFF. The CDR3 bases are TGTGCCAGCAGTGATGGGTTCGAGAACACTGAAGCTTTCTTT.

The V call is TRBV3-1, the J call TRBJ2-1; 11 nucleotides agree with TRBD2. Germline V gene sequence: CDR1 LGHDT, CDR2 YNNKEL (reference sequence). The CDR3 runs 19 residues. J lost 2 bases, V lost 0 bases, and 9 bases had no gene match. The DNA of the CDR3 is TGTGCCAGCAGCCAAGATGCGTCTAGCGGGAGGCCGGCCTACAATGAGCAGTTCTTC. Protein: CASSQDASSGRPAYNEQFF.

This clonotype was detected only a few times. The chain recombines TRBV13 with TRBJ2-5, with 14 bases fitting TRBD2. Germline V CDR1 and CDR2: PRHDT, FYEKMQ (reference sequence). CDR3 size: 16 residues. The V and J ends lost 5 bases and 4 bases, in that order; junction bases with no gene match: 6. The CDR3 nucleotides are TGTGCCAGCAGCCCCCGACTAGCGGGAGGGGGAGAGACCCAGTACTTC. This encodes CASSPRLAGGGETQYF. Supplemented by reference TRBV13 and TRBJ2-5, the full variable domain reads AAGVIQSPRHLIKEKRETATLKCYPIPRHDTVYWYQQGPGQDPQFLISFYEKMQSDKGSIPDRFSAQQFSDYHSELNMSSLELGDSALYFCASSPRLAGGGETQYFGPGTRLLVL.

This clonotype was seen many times. DNA of the CDR3: TGCAGTGCCAAGATGGGGGGATCACCCCTCCACTTT. It codes for CSAKMGGSPLHF. The genes are TRBV20-1 and TRBJ1-6, with D tentatively TRBD1 (5 bases). The germline V gene has CDR1 DFQATT and CDR2 SNEGSKA (reference sequence). CDR3 length: 12 residues. V was clipped by 6 bases and J by 10 bases, with 13 bases between them.

As DNA, the CDR3 is TGCGCCAGCAGTCCGACAGGCCTGAGGGAGCTGTTTTTT. Its protein product is CASSPTGLRELFF. The V gene is TRBV10-1, the J gene TRBJ2-2, with a possible D match to TRBD1 (6 bases). The germline V gene encodes CDR1 WNHNN and CDR2 SYGVQD (reference sequence). The CDR3 covers 13 residues. V shed 5 bases and J shed 9 bases, with 13 bases lying between them.

CDR3 sequence: CASSLVGQGSGANVLTF. The CDR3 nucleotides are TGTGCCAGCAGCTTGGTAGGACAAGGCTCTGGGGCCAACGTCCTGACTTTC. This chain connects TRBV5-4 to TRBJ2-6; D might be TRBD1 (5 bases). The CDR3 extends over 17 amino acids. V was cut by 0 bases and J by 0 bases, with 10 bases left in between. Germline CDR1 is SGHNT and CDR2 is YYREEE (reference sequence).

The CDR3 sequence: CASSLQERANGYTF. The CDR3 DNA is TGTGCCAGCAGCTTGCAGGAGAGGGCGAATGGCTACACCTTC. The chain carries TRBV7-2 and TRBJ1-2; D is undetermined. CDR3 size: 14 residues. In germline, CDR1 is SGHTA, CDR2 FQGNSA. Trimming cost V 3 bases and J 6 bases, with 14 bases left between them. The variable domain in full, completed from reference TRBV7-2 and TRBJ1-2, reads GAGVSQSPSNKVTEKGKDVELRCDPISGHTALYWYRQSLGQGLEFLIYFQGNSAPDKSGLPSDRFSAERTGGSVSTLTIQRTQQEDSAVYLCASSLQERANGYTFGSGTRLTVV.

This clonotype was picked up a small number of times. The J gene is TRBJ2-7, the V gene TRBV19; D unclear. Germline V lookup: CDR1 LNHDA, CDR2 SQIVND (reference sequence). The CDR3 is made up of 12 amino acids. The V gene lost 7 bases and the J gene lost 2 bases, with 9 bases spanning the gap. This CDR3 reads CASTSSTYEQYF. The CDR3 DNA follows: TGTGCCAGTACATCGAGTACCTACGAGCAGTACTTC.

This clonotype was recorded many times. V gene TRBV28 combines with J gene TRBJ2-1; no clear D. V lost 5 bases, J lost 5 bases, and 4 bases lay in between. Germline V gives CDR1 MDHEN, CDR2 SYDVKM. The CDR3 is 11 residues long. The CDR3 DNA is TGTGCCAGCAGTCCTCACAATGAGCAGTTCTTC. Translating it yields CASSPHNEQFF.

The gene calls are TRBV20-1 and TRBJ2-4; possibly TRBD1 or TRBD2 for D (5 bases each). Germline V CDR1 and CDR2: DFQATT, SNEGSKA (reference sequence). The germline V and J ends were trimmed by 0 bases and 8 bases, with 14 bases remaining between them. This CDR3 region has 14 residues. Here the CDR3 reads CSARDNAGTDIQYF. The CDR3, as DNA: TGCAGTGCTAGAGATAATGCAGGGACGGACATTCAGTACTTC.

This clonotype came up a few times. The rearrangement uses TRBV11-2 and TRBJ2-3, with a possible D match to TRBD2 (6 bases). The CDR3 has 14 residues. V was clipped by 5 bases and J by 7 bases, with 16 bases between them. Germline V gives CDR1 SGHAT, CDR2 FQNNGV. Written as DNA, the CDR3 is TGTGCCAGCAGCCCAGGGACTGACTTTTATACGCAGTATTTT. Amino acids: CASSPGTDFYTQYF. The full variable domain, completed using reference TRBV11-2 and TRBJ2-3, is EAGVAQSPRYKIIEKRQSVAFWCNPISGHATLYWYQQILGQGPKLLIQFQNNGVVDDSQLPKDRFSAERLKGVDSTLKIQPAKLEDSAVYLCASSPGTDFYTQYFGPGTRLTVL.

This clonotype was observed a few times. The V gene is TRBV6-2 or TRBV6-3, the J gene TRBJ2-5; possible D gene TRBD2, 6 bases. Germline CDR1 reads MNHEY; CDR2 reads SVGEGT. CDR3 length: 17 amino acids. V lost 5 bases, J lost 4 bases, and 23 bases lay in between. CDR3 sequence (DNA): TGTGCCAGCAGTGTCCCCCCTGGGCTAGCGTCTCGAGAGACCCAGTACTTC. Its translation is CASSVPPGLASRETQYF.

This clonotype has ten or more counts. The gene calls are TRBV5-1 and TRBJ2-5, with D uncertain. Germline CDR1 and CDR2: SGHRS and YFSETQ. The CDR3 runs 14 residues. Trimming stripped 3 bases from V and 2 bases from J, with 11 bases between. In DNA form, the CDR3 reads TGCGCCAGCAGCTCCGCGGCGGCACAAGAGACCCAGTACTTC. Amino acids: CASSSAAAQETQYF.

A few counts support this clonotype. The chain has TRBV29-1 and TRBJ1-1; no clear D gene. CDR1 is SQVTM, CDR2 ANQGSEA, per germline. Trimming stripped 0 bases from V and 5 bases from J, with 13 bases between. This CDR3 is built from 14 residues. CDR3 bases: TGCAGCGTTGAAGATATCGGGGAAGGTACTGAAGCTTTCTTT. Translated: CSVEDIGEGTEAFF.

This clonotype showed up many times. The chain recombines TRBV20-1 with TRBJ2-3, with TRBD1 matching over 7 bases. Germline CDR1 and CDR2: DFQATT and SNEGSKA (reference sequence). The V and J ends lost 0 bases and 4 bases, in that order; junction bases with no gene match: 13. The CDR3 length is 17 residues. CDR3 in amino acids: CSARDSWRQGLADTQYF. The DNA of the CDR3 is TGCAGTGCTAGAGATTCCTGGCGACAGGGTCTCGCAGATACGCAGTATTTT.

The chain links TRBV4-3 to TRBJ1-2, with TRBD1 matching 7 bases. The CDR3 length is 16 residues. V shed 0 bases, J shed 6 bases, and the junction held 10 bases outside the gene matches. Germline CDR1 is LGHNA and CDR2 is YSLEER. As DNA, the CDR3 is TGCGCCAGCAGCCAAGATCTCGAGGGGGCGCGAGATGGCTACACCTTC. Protein sequence: CASSQDLEGARDGYTF.